The table lists the clone carrying this T cell receptor (beta chain) with a count of one. Assay: immunoSEQ multiplex PCR; the TCRdb copy retains only in-frame clones and omits some. The sample holds roughly 300,000 clones; about 83% are singletons and the top ten take 1.5% to 2%. These data are taken from a study of blood T cell repertoires in COVID-19. Study information: PBMCs, B-cell-depleted T cells, or T cells provided the cDNA or gDNA that made up the material.

The germline V gene encodes CDR1 SGHRS and CDR2 YFSETQ. CDR3 length equals 15 residues. V was pared by 5 bases and J by 4 bases, with 5 bases of the junction left unmatched. The receptor was derived from a woman in her 50s with acute or convalescent COVID-19. Sequenced: peripheral blood. The rearrangement uses TRBV5-1 and TRBJ2-3; TRBD2 aligns across 12 bases. CDR3 protein: CASSYLAGGSDTQYF. CDR3 sequence (DNA): TGCGCCAGCAGTTATCTAGCGGGAGGGTCAGATACGCAGTATTTT.